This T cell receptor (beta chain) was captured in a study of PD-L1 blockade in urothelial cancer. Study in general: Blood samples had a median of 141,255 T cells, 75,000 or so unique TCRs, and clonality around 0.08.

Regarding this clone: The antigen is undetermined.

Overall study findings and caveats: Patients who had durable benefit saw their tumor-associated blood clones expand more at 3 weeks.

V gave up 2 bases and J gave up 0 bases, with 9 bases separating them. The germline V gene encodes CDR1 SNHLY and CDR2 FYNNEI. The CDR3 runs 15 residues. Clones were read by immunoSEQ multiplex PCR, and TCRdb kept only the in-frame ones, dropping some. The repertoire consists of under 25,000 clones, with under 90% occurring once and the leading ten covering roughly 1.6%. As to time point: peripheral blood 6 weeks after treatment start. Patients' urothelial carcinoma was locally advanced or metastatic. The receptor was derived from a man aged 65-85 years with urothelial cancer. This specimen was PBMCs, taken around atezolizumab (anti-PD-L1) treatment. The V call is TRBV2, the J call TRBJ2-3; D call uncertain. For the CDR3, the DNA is TGTGCCAGCAGTGAACCCCTTCCTAGCACAGATACGCAGTATTTT. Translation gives CASSEPLPSTDTQYF.